This is a list of T cell receptor beta chains from one sample in a study of blood T cell repertoires in COVID-19. Data came from immunoSEQ multiplex PCR; TCRdb stores just in-frame clones and leaves some out. The sample holds fewer than 80,000 clones, 73% seen once. Material for sequencing was peripheral blood. The receptor set was obtained from a man in his 60s with acute or convalescent COVID-19. CDR3s include the opening cysteine and the closing phenylalanine or tryptophan. Each record gives: D gene, clone size, V gene, J gene, CDR3 protein, CDR3 DNA. D genes are given only for firm matches. A row's size may be missing; if present it is once, few, many or a size class.

TRBD2	few	TRBV19	TRBJ2-1	CASSISGFEQFF	TGTGCCAGTAGTATTAGCGGGTTCGAGCAGTTCTTC
TRBD2	NA	TRBV4-1	TRBJ2-5	CASSQASGGSLGTQYF	TGCGCCAGCAGCCAAGCGTCGGGCGGGAGTCTTGGGACCCAGTACTTC
NA	NA	TRBV29-1	TRBJ2-2	CSVARLSGVNTGELFF	TGCAGCGTTGCTAGACTTTCAGGGGTTAACACCGGGGAGCTGTTTTTT
TRBD2	NA	TRBV7-3	TRBJ2-3	CASSLGGAYDTQYF	TGTGCCAGCAGCCTCGGGGGGGCCTACGATACGCAGTATTTT
NA	NA	TRBV2	TRBJ2-1	CASSSPRNSGNNEQFF	TGTGCCAGCAGCAGCCCCCGGAATAGCGGAAACAATGAGCAGTTCTTC
NA	NA	TRBV7-9	TRBJ2-2	CASSFEQVGGELFF	TGTGCCAGCAGCTTTGAACAGGTCGGAGGGGAGCTGTTTTTT
NA	few	TRBV12-5	TRBJ1-1	CASGRWTVRVTEAFF	TGTGCTAGTGGCCGGTGGACGGTGCGGGTCACTGAAGCTTTCTTT
NA	NA	TRBV28	TRBJ2-5	CASSLLLETQYF	TGTGCCAGCAGTCTCCTCCTGGAGACCCAGTACTTC
NA	NA	TRBV5-6	TRBJ1-6	CASSLGYRDNSPLHF	TGTGCCAGCAGCTTGGGTTATCGGGATAATTCACCCCTCCACTTT
NA	NA	TRBV19	TRBJ2-3	CASSILDGLDTQYF	TGTGCCAGTAGTATCTTGGACGGACTGGATACGCAGTATTTT
NA	NA	TRBV20-1	TRBJ1-1	CSASGNTEAFF	TGCAGTGCCAGCGGGAACACTGAAGCTTTCTTT
TRBD1	NA	TRBV30	TRBJ1-6	CAWSSSRRTGIMDSPLHF	TGTGCCTGGAGTTCCAGTCGAAGGACAGGGATAATGGATTCACCCCTCCACTTT
NA	NA	TRBV24-1	TRBJ2-1	CATSYRRENEQFF	TGTGCCACCAGTTATAGGCGGGAAAATGAGCAGTTCTTC
NA	NA	TRBV15	TRBJ2-5	CATSRDAETQYF	TGTGCCACCAGCAGAGATGCGGAGACCCAGTACTTC
TRBD1	NA	TRBV19	TRBJ2-5	CASSYGQGQETQYF	TGTGCCAGTAGTTACGGACAGGGCCAAGAGACCCAGTACTTC
TRBD1	NA	TRBV5-6	TRBJ1-2	CASSLGRLQGAYTF	TGTGCCAGCAGCTTGGGACGCTTACAGGGGGCTTACACCTTC